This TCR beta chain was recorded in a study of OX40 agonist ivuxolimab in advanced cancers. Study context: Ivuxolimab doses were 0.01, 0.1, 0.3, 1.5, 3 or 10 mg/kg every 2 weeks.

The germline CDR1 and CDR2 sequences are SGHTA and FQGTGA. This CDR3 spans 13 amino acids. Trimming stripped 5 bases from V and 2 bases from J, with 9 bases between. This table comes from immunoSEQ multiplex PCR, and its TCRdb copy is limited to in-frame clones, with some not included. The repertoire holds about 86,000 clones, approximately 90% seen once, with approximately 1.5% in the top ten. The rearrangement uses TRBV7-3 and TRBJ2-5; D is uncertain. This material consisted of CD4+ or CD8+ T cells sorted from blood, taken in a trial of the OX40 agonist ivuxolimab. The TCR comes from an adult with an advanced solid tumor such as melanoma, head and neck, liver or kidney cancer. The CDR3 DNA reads TGTGCCAGCAGCCTAGGGCGGCAAGAGACCCAGTACTTC. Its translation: CASSLGRQETQYF.